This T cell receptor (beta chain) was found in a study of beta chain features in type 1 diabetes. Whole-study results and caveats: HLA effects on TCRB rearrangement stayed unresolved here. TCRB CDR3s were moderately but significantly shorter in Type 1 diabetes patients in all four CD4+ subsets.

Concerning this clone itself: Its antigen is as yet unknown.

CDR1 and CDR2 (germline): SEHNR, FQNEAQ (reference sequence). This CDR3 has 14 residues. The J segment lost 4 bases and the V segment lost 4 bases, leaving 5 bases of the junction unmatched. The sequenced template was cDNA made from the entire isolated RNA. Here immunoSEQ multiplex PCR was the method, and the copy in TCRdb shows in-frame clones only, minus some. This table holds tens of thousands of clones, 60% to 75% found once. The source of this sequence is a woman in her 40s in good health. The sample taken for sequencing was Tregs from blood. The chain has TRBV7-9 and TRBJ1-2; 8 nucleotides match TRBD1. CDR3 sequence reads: CASSSQGALYGYTF. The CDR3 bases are TGTGCCAGCAGCTCCCAGGGGGCCCTCTATGGCTACACCTTC.